The rows below give T cell receptor beta chains drawn from one sample of a study of blood T cell repertoires in COVID-19. Method: immunoSEQ multiplex PCR; TCRdb's copy keeps in-frame clones and lacks some. The repertoire holds tens of thousands of clones, with under 95% as singletons. The sequenced sample consisted of peripheral blood. These receptors originate from a man in his fifties or sixties with acute or convalescent COVID-19. The CDR3 runs from the conserved cysteine through the conserved F or W. The order of the fields is clone size, J gene, V gene, D gene, CDR3 DNA, CDR3 protein. A D gene is named only where the DNA matches it firmly. The size of a clone is reported for some rows only, either as once, few or many, or as a class for expanded clones.

abundance: NA
j_gene: TRBJ1-1
v_gene: TRBV6-4
d_gene: NA
CDR3nt: TGTGCCAGCAGTGACTCGGCGGTGAACACTGAAGCTTTCTTT
CDR3aa: CASSDSAVNTEAFF

abundance: NA
j_gene: TRBJ2-3
v_gene: TRBV5-1
d_gene: TRBD2
CDR3nt: TGCGCCAGCAGCTTGGAAAGCGGGGTTGATACGCAGTATTTT
CDR3aa: CASSLESGVDTQYF

abundance: NA
j_gene: TRBJ2-3
v_gene: TRBV19
d_gene: TRBD1
CDR3nt: TGTGCCAGTAGTATTACAGGGGCGGTCGCAGATACGCAGTATTTT
CDR3aa: CASSITGAVADTQYF

abundance: NA
j_gene: TRBJ1-3
v_gene: TRBV13
d_gene: TRBD1
CDR3nt: TGTGCCAGCAGCTCCGGGACAGTCTCTGGAAACACCATATATTTT
CDR3aa: CASSSGTVSGNTIYF

abundance: NA
j_gene: TRBJ2-1
v_gene: TRBV5-4
d_gene: TRBD2
CDR3nt: TGTGCCAGCAGCCCGACTAGCTTCAATGAGCAGTTCTTC
CDR3aa: CASSPTSFNEQFF

abundance: once
j_gene: TRBJ2-3
v_gene: TRBV2
d_gene: TRBD2
CDR3nt: TGTGCCAGCAGGCTGGGACTAGCGTCCACAGATACGCAGTATTTT
CDR3aa: CASRLGLASTDTQYF

abundance: once
j_gene: TRBJ1-2
v_gene: TRBV18
d_gene: NA
CDR3nt: TGTGCCAGCTCACCAGACAGGAACTATGGCTACACCTTC
CDR3aa: CASSPDRNYGYTF

abundance: NA
j_gene: TRBJ1-5
v_gene: TRBV18
d_gene: NA
CDR3nt: TGTGCCAGCTCACCCCAGAAGGGGCCGGATCAGCCCCAGCATTTT
CDR3aa: CASSPQKGPDQPQHF

abundance: NA
j_gene: TRBJ1-6
v_gene: TRBV12-5
d_gene: TRBD1
CDR3nt: TGTGCTAGTGGTTTGGTGCAAGGTGGGACAGCCAACTATAATTCACCCCTCCACTTT
CDR3aa: CASGLVQGGTANYNSPLHF

abundance: NA
j_gene: TRBJ1-1
v_gene: TRBV19
d_gene: TRBD1
CDR3nt: TGTGCCAGTAGTATAGCTAAAGGACAGGGCGTGACAGACAATGAAGCTTTCTTT
CDR3aa: CASSIAKGQGVTDNEAFF

abundance: NA
j_gene: TRBJ1-1
v_gene: TRBV2
d_gene: NA
CDR3nt: TGTGCCAGCAAGCTGGACAGAAACACTGAAGCTTTCTTT
CDR3aa: CASKLDRNTEAFF

abundance: NA
j_gene: TRBJ1-2
v_gene: TRBV2
d_gene: TRBD1
CDR3nt: TGTGCCAGCAGGGCGGGACAGGCAACCTATGGCTACACCTTC
CDR3aa: CASRAGQATYGYTF

abundance: NA
j_gene: TRBJ2-6
v_gene: TRBV7-8
d_gene: NA
CDR3nt: TGTGCCAGCGACTTCGGGGGGCTGGGGGCCAACGTCCTGACTTTC
CDR3aa: CASDFGGLGANVLTF

abundance: NA
j_gene: TRBJ1-3
v_gene: TRBV5-5
d_gene: NA
CDR3nt: TGTGCCAGCAGCCTGAACAGTGGAAACACCATATATTTT
CDR3aa: CASSLNSGNTIYF

abundance: NA
j_gene: TRBJ1-5
v_gene: TRBV6-1
d_gene: NA
CDR3nt: TGTGCCAGCAGTGAAGGGGGGGACCGCAATCAGCCCCAGCATTTT
CDR3aa: CASSEGGDRNQPQHF

abundance: NA
j_gene: TRBJ1-5
v_gene: TRBV6-5
d_gene: NA
CDR3nt: TGTGCCAGCAGCTTAAATAACAGACCTAATCAGCCCCAGCATTTT
CDR3aa: CASSLNNRPNQPQHF

abundance: NA
j_gene: TRBJ1-2
v_gene: TRBV2
d_gene: NA
CDR3nt: TGTGCCAGCAGATCACAGGGTACTCACGATGGCTACACCTTC
CDR3aa: CASRSQGTHDGYTF

abundance: NA
j_gene: TRBJ1-1
v_gene: TRBV6-5
d_gene: NA
CDR3nt: TGTGCCAGCAGAGAGGTCTGGGGGGACACTGAAGCTTTCTTT
CDR3aa: CASREVWGDTEAFF

abundance: NA
j_gene: TRBJ2-3
v_gene: TRBV3-1/TRBV3-2
d_gene: TRBD1
CDR3nt: TGTGCCAGCAGCCAAGATGGGACAGGCACAGATACGCAGTATTTT
CDR3aa: CASSQDGTGTDTQYF

abundance: NA
j_gene: TRBJ1-2
v_gene: TRBV6-2/TRBV6-3
d_gene: NA
CDR3nt: TGTGCCAGCAGTCGCGACTCTACACAGGGTGTGAACTATGGCTACACCTTC
CDR3aa: CASSRDSTQGVNYGYTF

abundance: few
j_gene: TRBJ2-7
v_gene: TRBV7-2
d_gene: TRBD2
CDR3nt: TGTGCCAGCAGCGCCACTAGCGGGGGGGCTATCAAGCAGTACTTC
CDR3aa: CASSATSGGAIKQYF

abundance: NA
j_gene: TRBJ2-6
v_gene: TRBV30
d_gene: TRBD2
CDR3nt: TGTGCCTGGAATTTGGGGGGGTTTGGGGCCAACGTCCTGACTTTC
CDR3aa: CAWNLGGFGANVLTF

abundance: NA
j_gene: TRBJ1-6
v_gene: TRBV5-1
d_gene: NA
CDR3nt: TGCGCCAGCAGCTTGGCCCTAGTAGGGACAAGTTCACCCCTCCACTTT
CDR3aa: CASSLALVGTSSPLHF

abundance: NA
j_gene: TRBJ2-3
v_gene: TRBV15
d_gene: TRBD1
CDR3nt: TGTGCCACCATCCGGACAGGTAGCACAGATACGCAGTATTTT
CDR3aa: CATIRTGSTDTQYF

abundance: NA
j_gene: TRBJ2-2
v_gene: TRBV2
d_gene: NA
CDR3nt: TGTGCCAGCAGCCGAGTGGGAGTGAACACCGGGGAGCTGTTTTTT
CDR3aa: CASSRVGVNTGELFF

abundance: NA
j_gene: TRBJ2-5
v_gene: TRBV19
d_gene: NA
CDR3nt: TGTGCCAGTAGTATTGGGACATCTGCCCTTATGTACCAAGAGACCCAGTACTTC
CDR3aa: CASSIGTSALMYQETQYF

abundance: NA
j_gene: TRBJ2-4
v_gene: TRBV29-1
d_gene: NA
CDR3nt: TGCAGCGTTGGAGGAGGACCGGGCAACATTCAGTACTTC
CDR3aa: CSVGGGPGNIQYF